Each of the 21 T cell receptor beta chains below was sequenced from the same sample in a study of cytomegalovirus exposure and HLA in healthy donors. Researchers ran the PCR with 60 Vbeta and 13 Jbeta primers. Assay: immunoSEQ multiplex PCR; the TCRdb copy retains only in-frame clones and omits some. Recorded for this sample: under 200,000 clones. Sequences were obtained from PBMCs. These receptors came from a man aged 30 to 39 in good health and CMV-seronegative.

The chain couples TRBV18 to TRBJ1-1, with D maybe TRBD1 (6 bases). V was shortened by 6 bases and J by 5 bases, with 13 bases between the two germline ends. Germline CDR1 and CDR2: KGHSH and LQKENI. The CDR3 has 13 amino acids. CDR3 residues: CASSRDTTTEAFF. The CDR3 DNA is TGTGCCAGCTCCCGGGACACTACTACTGAAGCTTTCTTT.

The rearrangement links TRBV5-8 to TRBJ2-1; 7 bases are a match to TRBD2. Germline-derived CDR1 and CDR2 are SGHTS and YDEGEE. This CDR3 has 13 residues. With V trimmed by 5 bases and J by 9 bases, 8 bases remained unmatched. This chain's CDR3 is CASRRTSVGEQFF. The CDR3 bases are TGTGCCAGCAGGCGGACTAGTGTCGGTGAGCAGTTCTTC.

V gene TRBV6-1 combines with J gene TRBJ1-2; TRBD1 is a possible D gene (5 bases). Per germline, CDR1 MNHNS and CDR2 SASEGT. CDR3 length: 14 residues. The V and J ends lost 7 bases and 4 bases respectively, with 16 bases between them. The CDR3 bases are TGTGCCAGCACCACGGAGGGGCTTTTCTATGGCTACACCTTC. Amino acid sequence: CASTTEGLFYGYTF.

V gene TRBV9 combines with J gene TRBJ2-3, with TRBD2 identical over 11 bases. Per the germline V gene, CDR1 is SGDLS and CDR2 is YYNGEE. CDR3 length: 15 amino acids. Trimming took 3 bases from V and 5 from J; bases not matched to a gene: 5. CDR3 in amino acids: CASSAAGTSGDTQYF. The CDR3 nucleotides are TGTGCCAGCAGCGCAGCCGGGACTAGCGGAGATACGCAGTATTTT.

This chain joins TRBV2 and TRBJ1-6; D unclear. The germline CDR1 and CDR2 sequences are SNHLY and FYNNEI. The germline V and J ends were trimmed by 7 bases and 8 bases, with 12 bases remaining between them. The CDR3 spans 13 residues. The CDR3 is CASIMKDYSPLHF. For the CDR3, the DNA is TGTGCCAGCATAATGAAGGACTATTCACCCCTCCACTTT.

V usage is TRBV5-1 and J usage is TRBJ2-7; TRBD1 matches 11 bases. The V gene's germline CDR1 is SGHRS and CDR2 YFSETQ. J was trimmed by 7 bases and V by 3 bases; bases with no gene match: 9. The CDR3 runs to 15 residues. The CDR3 DNA sequence: TGCGCCAGCAGCTCCGACGGACAGGGGGCGGAAGAGCAGTACTTC. Translated: CASSSDGQGAEEQYF.

The V call is TRBV5-1, the J call TRBJ1-2, with 11 positions matching TRBD1. CDR1 is SGHRS and CDR2 is YFSETQ in the germline V gene. V lost 2 bases to trimming and J lost 7 bases; unmatched junction nucleotides: 4. This CDR3 spans 14 amino acids. CDR3 residues: CASSFGQGAAGYTF. The CDR3 DNA follows: TGCGCCAGCAGCTTCGGACAGGGGGCTGCTGGCTACACCTTC.

V usage is TRBV2 and J usage is TRBJ1-5, with 9 bases aligning to TRBD1. CDR1 and CDR2 (germline): SNHLY, FYNNEI. Trimming at V came to 6 bases and at J to 4 bases, leaving 4 bases not matched to a gene. The CDR3 is 14 residues long. The CDR3 protein is CASSPDRGNQPQHF. In DNA form, the CDR3 reads TGTGCCAGCAGCCCCGACAGGGGGAATCAGCCCCAGCATTTT.

The chain links TRBV10-1 to TRBJ1-1, with D possibly TRBD1 on 5 matching bases. This CDR3 has 14 residues. In germline, CDR1 is WNHNN, CDR2 SYGVQD (reference sequence). With 8 bases removed from V and 1 base from J, the gap between germline ends came to 14 bases. The CDR3 DNA is TGCGCCAGCTCCTATGATCAGGGGAACACTGAAGCTTTCTTT. As protein: CASSYDQGNTEAFF.

The chain is built from TRBV7-2 and TRBJ2-5, with a possible D match to TRBD2 (5 bases). This CDR3 spans 14 amino acids. V dropped 5 bases and J dropped 2 bases, with 12 bases sitting between them. Germline V gene lookup returns CDR1 SGHTA and CDR2 FQGNSA. The CDR3 protein is CASSALRLQETQYF. The CDR3 region has the DNA TGTGCCAGCAGCGCACTACGACTACAAGAGACCCAGTACTTC.

This chain uses TRBV5-1 with TRBJ2-1; 9 positions match TRBD1. Trimming took 2 bases from V and 8 from J; bases not matched to a gene: 2. CDR3 length: 13 amino acids. The germline V gene encodes CDR1 SGHRS and CDR2 YFSETQ. CDR3 coding DNA: TGCGCCAGCAGCTTACAGGGGGCCGATGAGCAGTTCTTC. As protein: CASSLQGADEQFF.

V is TRBV5-6 and J is TRBJ2-2; 12 nucleotides agree with TRBD2. CDR1 and CDR2 (germline): SGHDT, YYEEEE. This CDR3 has 17 residues. The junction had 9 bases not matched to a gene; V was cut back by 3 bases and J by 6 bases. The CDR3 coding sequence is TGTGCCAGCAGCTCCATTCTAGCGGGAGGGCCCCCCGGGGAGCTGTTTTTT. Translating it yields CASSSILAGGPPGELFF.

The genes are TRBV28 and TRBJ1-1; possibly TRBD1 for D (5 bases). Trimming removed 3 bases from V and 6 bases from J, with 17 bases in between. The germline gives CDR1 MDHEN, CDR2 SYDVKM. The CDR3 runs to 15 residues. CDR3 in amino acids: CASSLGGLRTAEAFF. The CDR3 DNA reads as TGTGCCAGCAGTTTGGGGGGTCTCAGGACCGCTGAAGCTTTCTTT.

The rearrangement uses TRBV6-5 and TRBJ2-7, with a tentative D call TRBD1 (5 bases). This CDR3 contains 13 residues. Germline V gene data show CDR1 as MNHEY and CDR2 as SVGAGI. V shed 6 bases and J shed 2 bases, with 11 bases lying between them. CDR3 sequence: CASSGHVPYEQYF. The CDR3 bases are TGTGCCAGCAGCGGACACGTCCCCTACGAGCAGTACTTC.

The chain is built from TRBV18 and TRBJ1-3; 10 nucleotides agree with TRBD1. Trimming cost V 3 bases and J 2 bases; bases outside gene matches: 7. CDR3 length: 17 residues. Germline CDR1 reads KGHSH; CDR2 reads LQKENI. CDR3 sequence: CASSPLTGGSAGNTIYF. CDR3 coding DNA: TGTGCCAGCTCACCTTTGACAGGGGGCAGCGCTGGAAACACCATATATTTT.

V usage is TRBV7-2 and J usage is TRBJ2-5, with TRBD1 matching 9 bases. Germline CDR1 reads SGHTA; CDR2 reads FQGNSA. The CDR3 runs 13 residues. Trimming took 5 bases from V and 10 from J; bases not matched to a gene: 8. CDR3 sequence reads: CASSTDRGLGQYF. CDR3 coding DNA: TGTGCCAGCAGCACCGACAGGGGGTTAGGCCAGTACTTC. Based on the CDR3 plus reference TRBV7-2 and TRBJ2-5, the full variable domain is GAGVSQSPSNKVTEKGKDVELRCDPISGHTALYWYRQSLGQGLEFLIYFQGNSAPDKSGLPSDRFSAERTGGSVSTLTIQRTQQEDSAVYLCASSTDRGLGQYFGPGTRLLVL.

This rearrangement joins TRBV10-2 to TRBJ2-5, with 7 bases fitting TRBD1. The end of the DNA aligns better with TRBJ2-7, so the J call may be wrong. Per the germline V gene, CDR1 is WSHSY and CDR2 is SAAADI. This CDR3 has 16 residues. The CDR3 spells CASSESQTGSSYEQYF. The DNA for the CDR3 is TGCGCCAGCAGTGAATCCCAGACAGGGAGCTCCTACGAGCAGTACTTC.

V and J are TRBV10-1 and TRBJ2-7, with 11 bases aligning to TRBD2. V lost 3 bases, J lost 5 bases, and 6 bases stayed unmatched. CDR1 is WNHNN, CDR2 SYGVQD, per germline (reference sequence). This CDR3 is 15 amino acids long. The chain's CDR3 is CASSDTTSGVDEQYF. In DNA, the CDR3 is TGCGCCAGCAGTGACACGACTAGCGGGGTAGACGAGCAGTACTTC.

A remark on this clone: Germline and junction disagree at one end, which may indicate a read error. The chain uses TRBV19 and TRBJ1-1, with 7 bases matching TRBD1. The CDR3 length is 13 residues. CDR1 and CDR2 from the germline V gene are LNHDA and SQIVND (reference sequence). In nucleotides, the CDR3 is TGTGCGAGTAGGGGGCAGGGGGTCACTGAAGCTTTCTTT. This codes for CASRGQGVTEAFF.

To note about this clone: One end of the junction varies from germline; a read error may be responsible. The chain uses TRBV9 and TRBJ1-2, with no clear D. Germline assignment: CDR1 SGDLS and CDR2 YYNGEE. This CDR3 has 14 amino acids. The CDR3 DNA reads as TGTGCCAGCAGCGTAGCTTCGGCTAACTATGGCTACATCTTC. It specifies CASSVASANYGYIF.

The gene calls are TRBV5-1 and TRBJ2-5; TRBD2 is a possible D gene (7 bases). This CDR3 spans 15 amino acids. Germline CDR1 SGHRS, CDR2 YFSETQ. V lost 4 bases and J lost 4, with 17 bases in between. CDR3 in amino acids: CASSQKGGAGETQYF. The CDR3 coding sequence is TGCGCCAGCAGCCAGAAAGGGGGGGCAGGAGAGACCCAGTACTTC.